The 3 T cell receptor beta chains presented below share a single source sample, sequenced in a study of PD-1 blockade in classical Hodgkin lymphoma. Brentuximab vedotin exposure varied, and every patient relapsed after autologous stem cell transplantation. Using immunoSEQ multiplex PCR, the repertoire was profiled, and TCRdb retains in-frame clones only, with some absent. The sample carries about 35,000 clones, roughly three quarters recorded once. The material sequenced was peripheral blood mononuclear cells (PBMCs), taken before the second cycle of nivolumab. Source of these receptors: a human donor with classical Hodgkin lymphoma.

The V and J genes are TRBV18 and TRBJ2-7; 9 nucleotides match TRBD2. V gave up 3 bases and J gave up 2 bases; unmatched junction bases: 5. The CDR3 has 15 amino acids. Germline loops: CDR1 KGHSH, CDR2 LQKENI. The CDR3 here is CASSPPLAGTYEQYF. The CDR3 DNA sequence: TGTGCCAGCTCACCCCCTCTAGCGGGAACCTACGAGCAGTACTTC.

This clone has a handful of counts. This chain uses TRBV10-3 with TRBJ2-7, with TRBD2 as a possible D gene (5 bases). The CDR3 totals 12 residues. The germline V gene has CDR1 ENHRY and CDR2 SYGVKD. Trimming removed 6 bases at V and 2 bases at J, with 8 bases between. This chain's CDR3 is CAISPGAYEQYF. In DNA form, the CDR3 reads TGTGCCATCAGCCCCGGGGCCTACGAGCAGTACTTC.

J is TRBJ2-5 and V is TRBV9, with D possibly TRBD2 on 5 matching bases. Trimming pared 0 bases from V and 1 base from J, leaving 10 bases between. This CDR3 region has 15 residues. Germline assignment: CDR1 SGDLS and CDR2 YYNGEE. In nucleotides, the CDR3 is TGTGCCAGCAGCGTAGGTCCGAGGGTCCAAGAGACCCAGTACTTC. Protein product: CASSVGPRVQETQYF.